This T cell receptor (beta chain) was found in a study of T-cell reconstitution after alpha-beta-depleted transplantation in children. Whole-study findings and limits: Surviving thymic progenitors and recipient T cells were the source of high TCRbeta diversity at day 60 in some patients. Reported findings indicate that, about two months after transplant, alpha-beta T cells came from several hundred expanded clones, which were derived from non-depleted graft cells. Among T cells one year after transplant, newly produced cells accounted for most counts and diversity.

This CDR3 spans 16 amino acids. V lost 3 bases and J 0 bases, leaving 11 bases between the germline ends. The germline gives CDR1 MDHEN, CDR2 SYDVKM. Construction of the TCRbeta library involved unique molecular identifiers. MiXCR, run by TCRdb on the PCR reads, gives a single entry per CDR3 protein. The table has about 580,000 distinct CDR3 sequences, roughly a quarter seen once. A remark on this clonotype: Its matching antigen is unknown.

The starting material was PBMCs, obtained before TCRalphabeta/CD19-depleted stem cell transplant. The clonotype originates from a boy in the first two years of life with Wiskott-Aldrich syndrome, due to receive a stem cell transplant. The rearrangement joins TRBV28 to TRBJ2-2; TRBD1 or TRBD2 may be the D gene (7 bases each). The CDR3 spells CASSLSGTANTGELFF. In DNA form, the CDR3 reads TGTGCCAGCAGTTTGAGCGGGACAGCGAACACCGGGGAGCTGTTTTTT. Based on the CDR3 plus reference TRBV28 and TRBJ2-2, the full variable domain is DVKVTQSSRYLVKRTGEKVFLECVQDMDHENMFWYRQDPGLGLRLIYFSYDVKMKEKGDIPEGYSVSREKKERFSLILESASTNQTSMYLCASSLSGTANTGELFFGEGSRLTVL.